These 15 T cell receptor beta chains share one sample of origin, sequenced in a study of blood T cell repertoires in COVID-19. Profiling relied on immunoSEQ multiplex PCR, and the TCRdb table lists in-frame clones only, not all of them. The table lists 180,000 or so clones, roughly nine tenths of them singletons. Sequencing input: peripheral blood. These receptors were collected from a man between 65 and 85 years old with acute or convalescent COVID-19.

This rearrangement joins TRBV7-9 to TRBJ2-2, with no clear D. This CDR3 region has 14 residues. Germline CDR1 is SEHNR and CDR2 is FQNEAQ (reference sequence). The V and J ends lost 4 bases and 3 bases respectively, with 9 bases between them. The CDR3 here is CASSSGRDTGELFF. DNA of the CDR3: TGTGCCAGCAGCTCGGGTCGGGACACCGGGGAGCTGTTTTTT.

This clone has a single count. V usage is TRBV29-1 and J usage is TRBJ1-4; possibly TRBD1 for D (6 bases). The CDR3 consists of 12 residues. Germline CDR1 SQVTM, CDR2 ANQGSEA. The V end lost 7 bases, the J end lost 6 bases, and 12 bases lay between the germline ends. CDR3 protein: CSGGPGDEKLFF. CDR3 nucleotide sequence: TGCAGCGGGGGACCAGGGGATGAAAAACTGTTTTTT.

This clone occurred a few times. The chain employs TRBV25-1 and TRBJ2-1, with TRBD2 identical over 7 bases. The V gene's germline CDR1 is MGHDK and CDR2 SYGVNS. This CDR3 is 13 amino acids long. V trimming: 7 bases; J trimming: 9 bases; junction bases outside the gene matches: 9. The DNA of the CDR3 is TGTGCCAGCACCCTGTGGGAGGGGTCTGAGCAGTTCTTC. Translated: CASTLWEGSEQFF.

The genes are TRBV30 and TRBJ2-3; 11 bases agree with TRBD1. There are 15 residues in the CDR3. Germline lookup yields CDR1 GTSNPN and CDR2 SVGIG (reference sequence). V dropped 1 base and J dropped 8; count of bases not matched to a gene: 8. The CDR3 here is CAWSAPGTGGGTQYF. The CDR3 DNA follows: TGTGCCTGGAGTGCTCCCGGGACAGGGGGAGGTACGCAGTATTTT.

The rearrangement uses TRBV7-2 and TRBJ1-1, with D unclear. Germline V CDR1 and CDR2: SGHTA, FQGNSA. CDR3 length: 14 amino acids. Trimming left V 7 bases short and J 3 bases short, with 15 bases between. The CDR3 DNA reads TGTGCCAGCACCCAATTTGGCGGGGACACTGAAGCTTTCTTT. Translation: CASTQFGGDTEAFF.

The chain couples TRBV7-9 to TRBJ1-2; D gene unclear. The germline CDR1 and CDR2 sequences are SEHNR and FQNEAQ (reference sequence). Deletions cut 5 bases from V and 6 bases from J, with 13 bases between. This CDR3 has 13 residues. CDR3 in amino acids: CASSVREQNGYTF. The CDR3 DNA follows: TGTGCCAGCAGCGTAAGGGAGCAGAATGGCTACACCTTC.

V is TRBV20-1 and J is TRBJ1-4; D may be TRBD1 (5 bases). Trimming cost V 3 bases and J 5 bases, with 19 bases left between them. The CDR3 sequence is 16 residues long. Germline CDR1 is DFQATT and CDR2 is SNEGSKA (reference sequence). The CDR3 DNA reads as TGCAGTGCTAGTATGTTCCGCGCGGGGCTCAATGAAAAACTGTTTTTT. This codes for CSASMFRAGLNEKLFF.

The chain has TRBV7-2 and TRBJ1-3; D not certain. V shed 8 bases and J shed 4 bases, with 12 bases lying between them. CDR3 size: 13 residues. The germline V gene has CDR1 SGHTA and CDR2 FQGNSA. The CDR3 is CASSPQYGNTIYF. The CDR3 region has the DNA TGTGCCAGCTCGCCCCAGTACGGAAACACCATATATTTT. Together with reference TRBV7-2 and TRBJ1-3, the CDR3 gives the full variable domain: GAGVSQSPSNKVTEKGKDVELRCDPISGHTALYWYRQSLGQGLEFLIYFQGNSAPDKSGLPSDRFSAERTGGSVSTLTIQRTQQEDSAVYLCASSPQYGNTIYFGEGSWLTVV.

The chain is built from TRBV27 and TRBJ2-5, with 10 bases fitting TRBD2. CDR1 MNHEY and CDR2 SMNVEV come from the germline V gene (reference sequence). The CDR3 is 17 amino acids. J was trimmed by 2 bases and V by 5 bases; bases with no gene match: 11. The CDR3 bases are TGTGCCAGCAGTCTGATCTGGCTAGCGGGAGAACAAGAGACCCAGTACTTC. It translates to CASSLIWLAGEQETQYF.

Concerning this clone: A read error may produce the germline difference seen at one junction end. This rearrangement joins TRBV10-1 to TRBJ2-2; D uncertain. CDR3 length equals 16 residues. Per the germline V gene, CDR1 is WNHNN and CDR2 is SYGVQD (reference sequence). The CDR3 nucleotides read TGCGCCAGCAGCGCCTTGGGCCTTTCGAATACCGGGGAGCTGTTTTTT. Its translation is CASSALGLSNTGELFF.

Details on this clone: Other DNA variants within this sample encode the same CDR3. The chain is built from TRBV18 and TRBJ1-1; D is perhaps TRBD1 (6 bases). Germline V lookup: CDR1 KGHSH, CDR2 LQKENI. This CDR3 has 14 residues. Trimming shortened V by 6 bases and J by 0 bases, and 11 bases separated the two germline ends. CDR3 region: CASSPDRMNTEAFF. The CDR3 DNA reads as TGTGCCAGCTCCCCCGACAGGATGAACACTGAAGCTTTCTTT.

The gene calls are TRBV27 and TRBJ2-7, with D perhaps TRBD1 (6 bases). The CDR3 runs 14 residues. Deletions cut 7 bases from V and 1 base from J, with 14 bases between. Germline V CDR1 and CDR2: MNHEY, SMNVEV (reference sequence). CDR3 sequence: CASTRRGGSYEQYF. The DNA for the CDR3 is TGTGCCAGCACCCGAAGAGGGGGATCCTACGAGCAGTACTTC.

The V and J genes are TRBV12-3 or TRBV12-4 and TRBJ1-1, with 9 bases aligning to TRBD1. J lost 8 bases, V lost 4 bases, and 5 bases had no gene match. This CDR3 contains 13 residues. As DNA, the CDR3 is TGTGCCAGCAGTTCCCAGGACAGGGGCGAAGCTTTCTTT. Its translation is CASSSQDRGEAFF.

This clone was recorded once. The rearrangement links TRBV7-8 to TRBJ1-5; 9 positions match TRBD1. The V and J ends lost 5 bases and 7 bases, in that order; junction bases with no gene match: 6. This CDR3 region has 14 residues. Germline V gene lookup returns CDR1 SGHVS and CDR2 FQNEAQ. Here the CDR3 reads CASSRGQGIQPQHF. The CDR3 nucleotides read TGTGCCAGCAGCCGAGGACAGGGGATACAGCCCCAGCATTTT.

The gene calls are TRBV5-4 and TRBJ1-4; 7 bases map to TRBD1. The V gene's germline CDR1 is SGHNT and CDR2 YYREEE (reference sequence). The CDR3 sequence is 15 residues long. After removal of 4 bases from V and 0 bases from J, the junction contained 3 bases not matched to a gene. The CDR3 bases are TGTGCCAGCAGCCCCCAGGGGGCAACTAATGAAAAACTGTTTTTT. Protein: CASSPQGATNEKLFF.